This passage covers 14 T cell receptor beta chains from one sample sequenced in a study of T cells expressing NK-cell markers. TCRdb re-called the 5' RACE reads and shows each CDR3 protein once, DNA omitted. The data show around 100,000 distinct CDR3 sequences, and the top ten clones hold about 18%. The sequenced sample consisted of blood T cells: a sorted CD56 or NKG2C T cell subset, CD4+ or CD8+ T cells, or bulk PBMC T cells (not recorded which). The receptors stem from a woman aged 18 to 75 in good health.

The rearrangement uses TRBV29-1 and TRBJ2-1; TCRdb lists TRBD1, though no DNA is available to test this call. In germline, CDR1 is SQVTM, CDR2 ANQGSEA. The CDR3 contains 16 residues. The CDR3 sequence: CSADRKTGGAFDEQFF.

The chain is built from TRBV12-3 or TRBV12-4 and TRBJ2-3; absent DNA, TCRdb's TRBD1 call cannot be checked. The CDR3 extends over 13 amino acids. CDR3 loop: CASSRPAADTQYF.

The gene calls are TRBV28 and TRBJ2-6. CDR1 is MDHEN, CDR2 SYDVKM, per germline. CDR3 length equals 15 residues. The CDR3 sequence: CASSFGWSGANVLTF.

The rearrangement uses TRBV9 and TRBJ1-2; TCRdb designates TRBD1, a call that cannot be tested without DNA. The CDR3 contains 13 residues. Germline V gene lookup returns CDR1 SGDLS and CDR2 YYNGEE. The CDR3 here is CASSAYSGDGYTF.

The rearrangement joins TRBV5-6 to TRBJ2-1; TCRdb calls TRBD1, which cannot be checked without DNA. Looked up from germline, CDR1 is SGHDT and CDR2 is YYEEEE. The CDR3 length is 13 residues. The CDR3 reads CASSYTGDNEQFF.

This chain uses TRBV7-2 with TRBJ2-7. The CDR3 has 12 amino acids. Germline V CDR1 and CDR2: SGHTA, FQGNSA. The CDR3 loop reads CASSSVGTDQYF.

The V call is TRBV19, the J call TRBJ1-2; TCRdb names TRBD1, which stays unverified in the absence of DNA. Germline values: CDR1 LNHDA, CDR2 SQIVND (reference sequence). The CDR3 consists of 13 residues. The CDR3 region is CATAGEANYGYTF.

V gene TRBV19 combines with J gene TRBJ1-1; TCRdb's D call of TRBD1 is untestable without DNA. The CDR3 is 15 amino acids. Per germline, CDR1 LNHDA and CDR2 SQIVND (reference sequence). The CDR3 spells CASSIGDNLGTEAFF.

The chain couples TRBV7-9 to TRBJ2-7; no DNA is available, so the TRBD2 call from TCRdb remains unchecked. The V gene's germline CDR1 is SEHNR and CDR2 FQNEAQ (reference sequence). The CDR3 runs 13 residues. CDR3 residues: CASSLGTSEEQYF.

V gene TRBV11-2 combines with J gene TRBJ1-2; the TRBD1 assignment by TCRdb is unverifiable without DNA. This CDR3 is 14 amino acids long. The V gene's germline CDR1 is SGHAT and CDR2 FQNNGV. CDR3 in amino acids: CASRTAGNNYGYTF. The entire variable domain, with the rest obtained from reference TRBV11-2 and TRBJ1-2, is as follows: EAGVAQSPRYKIIEKRQSVAFWCNPISGHATLYWYQQILGQGPKLLIQFQNNGVVDDSQLPKDRFSAERLKGVDSTLKIQPAKLEDSAVYLCASRTAGNNYGYTFGSGTRLTVV.

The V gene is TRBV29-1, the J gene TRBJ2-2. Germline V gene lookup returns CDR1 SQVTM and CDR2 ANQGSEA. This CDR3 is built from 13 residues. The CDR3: CSAQGTNTGELFF.

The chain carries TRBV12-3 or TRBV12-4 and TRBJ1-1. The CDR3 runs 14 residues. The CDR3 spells CASSLTGKGTEAFF.

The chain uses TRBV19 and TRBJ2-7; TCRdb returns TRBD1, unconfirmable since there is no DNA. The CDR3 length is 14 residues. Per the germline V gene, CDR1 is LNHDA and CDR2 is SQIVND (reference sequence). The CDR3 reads CASSIHGGSGEQYF.

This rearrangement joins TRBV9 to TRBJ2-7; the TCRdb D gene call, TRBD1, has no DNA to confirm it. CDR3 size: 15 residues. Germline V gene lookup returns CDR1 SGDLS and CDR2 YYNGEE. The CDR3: CASSVTGTGGREQYF.